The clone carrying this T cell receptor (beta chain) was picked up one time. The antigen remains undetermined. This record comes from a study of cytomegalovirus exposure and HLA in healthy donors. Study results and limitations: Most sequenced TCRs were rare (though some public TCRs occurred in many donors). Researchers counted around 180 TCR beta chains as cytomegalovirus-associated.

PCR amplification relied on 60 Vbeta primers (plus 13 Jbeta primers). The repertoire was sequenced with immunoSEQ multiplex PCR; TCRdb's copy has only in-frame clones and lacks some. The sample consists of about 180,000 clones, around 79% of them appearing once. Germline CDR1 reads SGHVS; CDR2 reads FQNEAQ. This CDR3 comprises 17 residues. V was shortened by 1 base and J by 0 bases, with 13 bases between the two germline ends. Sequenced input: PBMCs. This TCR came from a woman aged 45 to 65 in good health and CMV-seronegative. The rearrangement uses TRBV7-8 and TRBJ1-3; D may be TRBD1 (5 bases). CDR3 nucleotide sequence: TGTGCCAGCAGCTTAGAATCCCCAGGACACTCTGGAAACACCATATATTTT. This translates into CASSLESPGHSGNTIYF. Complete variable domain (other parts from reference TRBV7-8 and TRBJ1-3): GAGVSQSPRYKVAKRGQDVALRCDPISGHVSLFWYQQALGQGPEFLTYFQNEAQLDKSGLPSDRFFAERPEGSVSTLKIQRTQQEDSAVYLCASSLESPGHSGNTIYFGEGSWLTVV.